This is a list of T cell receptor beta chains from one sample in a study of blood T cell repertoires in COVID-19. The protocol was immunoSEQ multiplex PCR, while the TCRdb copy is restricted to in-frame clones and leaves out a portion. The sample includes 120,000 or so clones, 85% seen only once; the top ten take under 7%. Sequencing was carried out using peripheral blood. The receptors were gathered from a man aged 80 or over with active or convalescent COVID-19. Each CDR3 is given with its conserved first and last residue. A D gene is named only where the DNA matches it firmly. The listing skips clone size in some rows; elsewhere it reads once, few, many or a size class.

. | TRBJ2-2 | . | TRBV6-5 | CASIPHGTTGELFF | TGTGCCAGCATCCCCCACGGGACTACCGGGGAGCTGTTTTTT
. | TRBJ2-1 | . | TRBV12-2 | CASRLGKAGGPSNEQFF | TGTGCAAGTCGCTTAGGAAAAGCGGGGGGGCCCAGCAATGAGCAGTTCTTC
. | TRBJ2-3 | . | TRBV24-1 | CATSDLRRGSTDTQYF | TGTGCCACCAGTGATTTGAGGCGGGGTAGCACAGATACGCAGTATTTT
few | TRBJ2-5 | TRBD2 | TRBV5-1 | CASSFSGEETQYF | TGCGCCAGCAGCTTTAGCGGGGAAGAGACCCAGTACTTC
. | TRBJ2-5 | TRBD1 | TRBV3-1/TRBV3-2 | CASSLDRMSETQYF | TGTGCCAGCAGCCTGGACAGGATGTCGGAGACCCAGTACTTC
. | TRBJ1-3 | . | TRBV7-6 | CASSLEAGFSGNTIYF | TGTGCCAGCAGCTTAGAGGCAGGTTTCTCTGGAAACACCATATATTTT
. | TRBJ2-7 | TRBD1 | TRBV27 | CASSLHTGTGGFSYEQYF | TGTGCCAGCAGTTTACATACCGGGACAGGGGGATTTTCCTACGAGCAGTACTTC
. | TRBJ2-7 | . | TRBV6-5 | CASLKQGIYEQYF | TGTGCCAGCCTTAAGCAGGGGATCTACGAGCAGTACTTC
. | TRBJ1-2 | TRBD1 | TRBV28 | CASSSPSSDRGDGYTF | TGTGCCAGCAGTTCACCATCATCGGACAGGGGCGATGGCTACACCTTC
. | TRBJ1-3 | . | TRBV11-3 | CASSSRQVGNTIYF | TGTGCCAGCAGCTCACGACAGGTCGGAAACACCATATATTTT
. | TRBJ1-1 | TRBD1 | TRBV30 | CAWTGGTAPNTEAFF | TGTGCCTGGACCGGCGGGACAGCACCGAACACTGAAGCTTTCTTT
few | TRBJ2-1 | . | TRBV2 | CASSEDRSTGIGEFF | TGTGCCAGCAGTGAAGACCGCTCCACAGGGATCGGGGAGTTCTTC
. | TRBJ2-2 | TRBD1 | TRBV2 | CASSEDRGLIGELFF | TGTGCCAGCAGTGAAGACAGGGGGTTAATCGGGGAGCTGTTTTTT
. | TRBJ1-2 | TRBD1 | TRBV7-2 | CASSLVGQGGGYTF | TGTGCCAGCAGCTTAGTGGGACAGGGGGGCGGCTACACCTTC
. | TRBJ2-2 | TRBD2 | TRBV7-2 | CASSLGLAGAGELFF | TGTGCCAGCAGCCTTGGACTAGCGGGGGCCGGGGAGCTGTTTTTT
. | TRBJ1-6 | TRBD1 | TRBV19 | CASSEGASSYNSPLHF | TGTGCCAGTAGTGAGGGGGCGAGCTCCTATAATTCACCCCTCCACTTT
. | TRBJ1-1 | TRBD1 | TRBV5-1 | CASSVQTGDAEAFF | TGCGCCAGCAGCGTCCAGACAGGGGACGCTGAAGCTTTCTTT
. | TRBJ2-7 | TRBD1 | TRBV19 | CASSISGQGDYEQYF | TGTGCCAGTAGTATCTCGGGACAGGGGGACTACGAGCAGTACTTC
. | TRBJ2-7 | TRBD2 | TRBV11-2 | CASSLRLAGMYEQYF | TGTGCCAGCAGCTTAAGACTAGCGGGAATGTACGAGCAGTACTTC
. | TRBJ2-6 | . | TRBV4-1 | CASSQTASGANVLTF | TGCGCCAGCAGCCAGACAGCCTCTGGGGCCAACGTCCTGACTTTC
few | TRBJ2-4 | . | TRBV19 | CASSGRNTGSDVQYF | TGTGCCAGTAGTGGACGCAACACAGGGTCTGACGTTCAGTACTTC
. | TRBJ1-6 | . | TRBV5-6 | CASSFGPKIPLHF | TGTGCCAGCAGCTTCGGTCCCAAAATACCCCTCCACTTT
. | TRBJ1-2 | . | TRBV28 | CASSRGSVGYTF | TGTGCCAGCAGTCGAGGGTCCGTCGGCTACACCTTC
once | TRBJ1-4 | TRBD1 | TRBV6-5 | CASSRQGSNEKLFF | TGTGCCAGCAGTCGACAGGGATCTAATGAAAAACTGTTTTTT
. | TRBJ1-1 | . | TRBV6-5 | CASSPAGETEAFF | TGTGCCAGCAGTCCTGCAGGGGAGACTGAAGCTTTCTTT
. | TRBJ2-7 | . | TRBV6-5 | CASRQGVGLFYEQYF | TGTGCCAGCAGACAAGGTGTTGGACTTTTTTACGAGCAGTACTTC
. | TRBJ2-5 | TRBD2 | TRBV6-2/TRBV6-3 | CASSSGGAEEETQYF | TGTGCCAGCAGTAGCGGGGGGGCCGAGGAGGAGACCCAGTACTTC
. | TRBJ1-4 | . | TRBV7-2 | CASSFRSVQGAINEKLFF | TGTGCCAGCAGCTTTCGTTCGGTACAGGGTGCAATTAATGAAAAACTGTTTTTT
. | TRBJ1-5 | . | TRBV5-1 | CASSLDSRNQPQHF | TGCGCCAGCAGCTTGGACAGTCGGAATCAGCCCCAGCATTTT
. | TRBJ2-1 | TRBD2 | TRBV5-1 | CASSPAWTSGNEQFF | TGCGCCAGCAGCCCTGCCTGGACTAGCGGAAATGAGCAGTTCTTC
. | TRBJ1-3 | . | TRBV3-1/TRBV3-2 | CASSPRADSGNTIYF | TGTGCCAGCAGCCCGAGAGCGGACTCTGGAAACACCATATATTTT
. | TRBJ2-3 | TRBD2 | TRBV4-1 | CASSQGPLAGGPGTDTQYF | TGCGCCAGCAGCCAGGGACCCCTAGCGGGGGGCCCGGGCACAGATACGCAGTATTTT
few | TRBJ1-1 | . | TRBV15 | CATSRASLDTEAFF | TGTGCCACCAGCAGAGCGAGTCTGGACACTGAAGCTTTCTTT
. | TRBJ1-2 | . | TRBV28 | CAVLRLAGYGYTF | TGTGCCGTCCTCCGGCTGGCGGGCTATGGCTACACCTTC
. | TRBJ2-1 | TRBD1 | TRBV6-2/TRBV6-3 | CASSSSGQGYNEQFF | TGTGCCAGCAGCTCGTCGGGACAGGGGTACAATGAGCAGTTCTTC
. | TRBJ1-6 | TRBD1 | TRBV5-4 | CASSRTQGVYSPLHF | TGTGCCAGCAGCCGGACGCAGGGGGTATATTCACCCCTCCACTTT
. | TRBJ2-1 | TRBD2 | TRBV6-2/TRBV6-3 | CASSRWLAGVPNEQFF | TGTGCCAGCAGCCGCTGGCTAGCGGGAGTTCCTAATGAGCAGTTCTTC
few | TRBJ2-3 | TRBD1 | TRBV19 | CASSIDRGTGRGDTQYF | TGTGCCAGTAGTATAGATCGCGGGACAGGGCGTGGGGATACGCAGTATTTT
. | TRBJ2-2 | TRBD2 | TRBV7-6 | CASSVGSGGNTGELFF | TGTGCCAGCAGCGTCGGGTCGGGGGGGAACACCGGGGAGCTGTTTTTT
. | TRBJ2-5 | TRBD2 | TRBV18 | CASSPVSTSGETQYF | TGTGCCAGCTCACCGGTCTCGACTAGCGGGGAGACCCAGTACTTC